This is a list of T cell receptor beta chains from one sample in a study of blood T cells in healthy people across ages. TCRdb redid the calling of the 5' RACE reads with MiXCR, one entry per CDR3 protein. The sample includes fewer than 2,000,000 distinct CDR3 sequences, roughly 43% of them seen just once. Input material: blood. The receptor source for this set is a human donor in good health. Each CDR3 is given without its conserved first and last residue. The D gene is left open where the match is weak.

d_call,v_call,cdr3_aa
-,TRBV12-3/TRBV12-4,ASRMGGRPGETQY
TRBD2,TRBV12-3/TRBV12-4,ASSPPREGQY
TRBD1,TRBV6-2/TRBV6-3,ASSYESKGQGKGNEQF
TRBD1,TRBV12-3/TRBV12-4,ASGTGPEAF
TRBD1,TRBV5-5,ASSLQGIYNEQF
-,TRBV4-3,ASSQEAGLVYGYT
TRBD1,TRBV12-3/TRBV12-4,ASSWGTGGSHEQF
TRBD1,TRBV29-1,SGWDRYNEQF
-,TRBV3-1,ASSTLRTGANVLT
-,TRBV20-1,SATQGTQY
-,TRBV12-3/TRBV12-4,ASSPTGLGSGYT
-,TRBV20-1,SARDNSEPSAYNEQF
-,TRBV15,ATSPGQLSTGELF
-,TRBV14,ASSLRGSPLH
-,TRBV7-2,ASSLMGAGNSPLH
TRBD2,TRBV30,AWSVLAGGNEQF
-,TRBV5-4,ASSGGEPGGANVLT
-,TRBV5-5,AGSLAWVPEAF
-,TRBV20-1,SANTGRAGYNEQF
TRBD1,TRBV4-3,ASSPRSTGGAAVAEAF
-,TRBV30,AWSSADTQY
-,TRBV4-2,ASSQFIRSPAKNIQY
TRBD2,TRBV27,ASSSRGDGDEQY
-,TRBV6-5,ASSSRWGQATGELF
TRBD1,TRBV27,ASGPTGSNTEAF
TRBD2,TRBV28,ASSEIGLAGSTDTQY
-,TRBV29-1,SVAGLEETQY
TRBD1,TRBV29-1,SVEDWTGRSGYT
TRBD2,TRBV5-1,ASSFGLAGGPEETQY
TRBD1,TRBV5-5,ASRPGTGGAGYGYT
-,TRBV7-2,ASSLVSGGRDEQY
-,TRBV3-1,ASSQDGGVNPYNEQF
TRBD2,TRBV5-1,ASSWAGAGGSTDTQY
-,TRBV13,ASSLKTATAGDTQY
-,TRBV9,ASSVDSYYEQY
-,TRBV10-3,AIAGAGANYGYT
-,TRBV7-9,ASNSIDSYTYSNQPQH
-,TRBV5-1,ASSLGPSGRFGETQY
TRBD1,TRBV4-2,ASSQSGTGLYGNQPQH
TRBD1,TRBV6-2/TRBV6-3,ASRITGVGSPLH
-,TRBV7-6,ASSFLPHPYNEQF
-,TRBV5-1,ASSLPTGGRDYGYT